This TCR beta chain came from a study of immune characterization of retroperitoneal liposarcoma. The CDR3 loop spans 13 amino acids. The V gene's germline CDR1 is SGHNT and CDR2 YENEEA. Only a few counts were recorded for this clonotype. TCRdb redid the calling of the PCR reads with MiXCR, one entry per CDR3 protein. The repertoire holds fewer than 20,000 distinct CDR3 sequences, with 37% as singletons. The sample comprised blood. This chain links TRBV11-3 with TRBJ2-1; D not resolved. The DNA end is more similar to TRBJ2-7, so the J call may be wrong. The receptor was isolated from a male donor with retroperitoneal liposarcoma. This chain's CDR3 is CASSLGGIYEQYF. The CDR3 nucleotides are TGTGCCAGCAGCTTAGGCGGTATCTACGAGCAGTACTTC.